Included here is one TCR beta chain sequence, with context. This clonotype was seen many times. Which antigen it targets is not known. No base quality information exists; no much larger clone differs at one position. The data are from a study of T-cell reconstitution after alpha-beta-depleted transplantation in children listed by TCRdb under 2016. Context from the whole study: Using TCR repertoire profiling, the study quantitatively followed how T-cell immune reconstitution unfolded in children after TCRalphabeta/CD19-depleted allogeneic hematopoietic cell transplantation.

Summary of the overall study and its limitations: Hyperexpanded clone frequencies declined over subsequent months; after one year, T-cell counts and TCRbeta diversity were mostly attributed to newly produced T cells. The apparently early alphabetaT-cell count recovery about two months after transplant was reportedly dependent on only several hundred rapidly expanded clones derived from non-depleted graft cells. In some patients, the high TCRbeta diversity seen at day 60 was put down to recipient T cells and intrathymic progenitors that had survived conditioning.

This sample's treatment or condition label indicates: allogeneic hematopoietic cell transplantation with graft depleted of TCRalphabeta T cells and CD19 B cells. The children who served as transplant recipients had been given grafts of TCRalphabeta/CD19-depleted allogeneic hematopoietic cells. In the germline V gene, CDR1 corresponds to SGHTA and CDR2 to FQGNSA. Spanning cysteine to phenylalanine, the CDR3 consists of 14 amino acids. CDR3 DNA is the only sequence kept; it has 42 bases, read in frame from the first base. Germline trimming: 9 bases from V, 6 bases from J; junction bases outside gene matches: 12. Receptors were amplified or captured by PCR. TCRdb names Illumina HiSeq 2500 as the instrument used. To normalize quantification of the TCRbeta repertoire, the TCR libraries were built with molecular barcoding that relied on unique molecular identifiers. The raw public reads went through TCRdb reprocessing: fastp at Q25, MiXCR clone calling, in-frame beta chains kept. Records with the same CDR3 protein are collapsed into one entry carrying the most frequent genes and DNA. The table for this sample lists about 300,000 distinct CDR3 sequences; around 9.1% of them were counted only once. Jointly, the top ten make up less than 9% of the sample.

The sequence is built from TRBV7-2 and TRBJ2-7, with 9 bases matching TRBD1. This clonotype was sampled from a boy under two years old with acute myeloid leukemia, due to receive a stem cell transplant. The sequenced sample was PBMCs, obtained before TCRalphabeta/CD19-depleted stem cell transplant. The CDR3 sequence is CARDRDRVYCEQYF. The nucleotides read TGTGCCAGGGACCGGGACAGGGTATACTGCGAGCAGTACTTC.